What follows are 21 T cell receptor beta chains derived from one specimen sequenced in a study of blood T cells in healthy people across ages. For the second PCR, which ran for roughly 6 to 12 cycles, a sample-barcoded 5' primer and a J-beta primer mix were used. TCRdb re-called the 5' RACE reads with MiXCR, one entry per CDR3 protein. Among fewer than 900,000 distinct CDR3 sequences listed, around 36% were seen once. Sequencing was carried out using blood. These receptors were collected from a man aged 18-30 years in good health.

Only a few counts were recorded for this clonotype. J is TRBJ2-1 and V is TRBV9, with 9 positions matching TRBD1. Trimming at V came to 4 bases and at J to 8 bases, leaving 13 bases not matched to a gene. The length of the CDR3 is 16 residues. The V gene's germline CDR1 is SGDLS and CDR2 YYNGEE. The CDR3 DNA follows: TGTGCCAGCAGCCCCGATCTTGCGGACAGGGGTTATGAGCAGTTCTTC. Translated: CASSPDLADRGYEQFF. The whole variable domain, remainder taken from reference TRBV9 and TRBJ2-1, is DSGVTQTPKHLITATGQRVTLRCSPRSGDLSVYWYQQSLDQGLQFLIQYYNGEERAKGNILERFSAQQFPDLHSELNLSSLELGDSALYFCASSPDLADRGYEQFFGPGTRLTVL.

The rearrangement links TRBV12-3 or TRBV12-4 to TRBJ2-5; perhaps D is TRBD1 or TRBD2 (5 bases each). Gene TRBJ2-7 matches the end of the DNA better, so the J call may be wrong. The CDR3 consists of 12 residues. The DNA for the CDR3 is TGTGCCAGCGGGGGACCGGTCTACGAGCAGTACTTC. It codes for CASGGPVYEQYF.

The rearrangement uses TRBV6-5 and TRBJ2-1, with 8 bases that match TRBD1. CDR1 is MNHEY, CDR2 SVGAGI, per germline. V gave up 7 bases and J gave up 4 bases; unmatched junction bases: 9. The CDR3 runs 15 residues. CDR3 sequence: CASTTRTGGYNEQFF. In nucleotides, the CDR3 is TGTGCCAGCACCACCCGTACAGGGGGTTACAATGAGCAGTTCTTC.

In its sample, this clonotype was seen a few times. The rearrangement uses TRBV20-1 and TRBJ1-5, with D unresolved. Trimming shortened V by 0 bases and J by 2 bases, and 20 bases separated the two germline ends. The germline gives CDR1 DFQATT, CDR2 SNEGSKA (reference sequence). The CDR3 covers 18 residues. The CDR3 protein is CSARDTNGESVGNQPQHF. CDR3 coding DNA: TGCAGTGCTAGAGACACGAACGGGGAGTCGGTAGGCAATCAGCCCCAGCATTTT.

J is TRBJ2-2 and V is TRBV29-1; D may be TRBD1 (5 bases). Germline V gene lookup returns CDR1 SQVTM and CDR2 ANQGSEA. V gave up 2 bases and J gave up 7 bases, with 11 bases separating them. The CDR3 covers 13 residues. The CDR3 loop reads CSVEQGRGGELFF. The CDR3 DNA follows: TGCAGCGTTGAACAGGGTAGGGGCGGGGAGCTGTTTTTT.

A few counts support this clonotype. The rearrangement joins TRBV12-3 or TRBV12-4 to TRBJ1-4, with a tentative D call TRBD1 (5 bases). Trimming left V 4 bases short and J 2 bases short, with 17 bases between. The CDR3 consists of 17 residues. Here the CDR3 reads CASSSGTSLGTNEKLFF. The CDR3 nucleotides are TGTGCCAGCAGTTCCGGGACCTCTCTCGGGACTAATGAAAAACTGTTTTTT.

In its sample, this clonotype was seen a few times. The CDR3 nucleotides are TGTGCCAGCAGCGTCGTCGGGCAGGGGGTTACCTACGAGCAGTACTTC. It encodes CASSVVGQGVTYEQYF. V is TRBV7-9 and J is TRBJ2-7, with TRBD1 matching over 7 bases. V shed 5 bases, J shed 2 bases, and the junction held 12 bases outside the gene matches. Looked up from germline, CDR1 is SEHNR and CDR2 is FQNEAQ (reference sequence). The CDR3 runs 16 residues.

The CDR3 DNA follows: TGCGCCAGCAGCCAAGATCTGGGGCGGGAAGAGACCCAGTTCTTC. It yields the protein CASSQDLGREETQFF. This chain connects TRBV4-3 to TRBJ2-5; possibly TRBD2 for D (6 bases). The J call may be faulty, since TRBJ2-1 better matches the DNA end. CDR3 length: 15 amino acids. CDR1 and CDR2 from the germline V gene are LGHNA and YSLEER.

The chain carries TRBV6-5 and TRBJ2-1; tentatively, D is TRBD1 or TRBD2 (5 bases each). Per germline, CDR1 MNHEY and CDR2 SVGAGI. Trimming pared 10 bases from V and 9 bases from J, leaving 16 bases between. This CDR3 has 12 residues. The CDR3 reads CATRDGPREQFF. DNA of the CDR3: TGTGCCACCAGGGACGGACCTCGTGAGCAGTTCTTC.

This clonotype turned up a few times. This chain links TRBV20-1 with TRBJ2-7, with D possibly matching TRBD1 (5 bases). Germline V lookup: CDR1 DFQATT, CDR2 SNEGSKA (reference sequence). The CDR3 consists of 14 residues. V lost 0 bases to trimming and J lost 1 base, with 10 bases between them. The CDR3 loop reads CSARDQGFSYEQYF. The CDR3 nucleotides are TGCAGTGCTAGAGATCAGGGTTTTTCCTACGAGCAGTACTTC.

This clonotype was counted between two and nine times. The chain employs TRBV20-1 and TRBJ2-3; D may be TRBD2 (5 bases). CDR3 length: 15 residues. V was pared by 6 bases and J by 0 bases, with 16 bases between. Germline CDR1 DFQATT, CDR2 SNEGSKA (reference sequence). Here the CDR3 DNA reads TGCAGTGCCTCCCGGACTTCGGCGAGCACAGATACGCAGTATTTT. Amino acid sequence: CSASRTSASTDTQYF.

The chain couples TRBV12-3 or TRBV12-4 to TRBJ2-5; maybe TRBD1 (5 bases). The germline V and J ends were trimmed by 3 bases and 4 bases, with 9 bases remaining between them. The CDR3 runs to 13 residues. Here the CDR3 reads CASSFVGAETQYF. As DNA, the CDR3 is TGTGCCAGCAGTTTCGTAGGGGCAGAGACCCAGTACTTC.

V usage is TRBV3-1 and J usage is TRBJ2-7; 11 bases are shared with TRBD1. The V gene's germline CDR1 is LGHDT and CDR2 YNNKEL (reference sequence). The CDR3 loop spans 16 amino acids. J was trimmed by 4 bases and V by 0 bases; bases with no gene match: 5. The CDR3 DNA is TGTGCCAGCAGCCAAGATACAGGACAGGGGGCTTACGAGCAGTACTTC. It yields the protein CASSQDTGQGAYEQYF.

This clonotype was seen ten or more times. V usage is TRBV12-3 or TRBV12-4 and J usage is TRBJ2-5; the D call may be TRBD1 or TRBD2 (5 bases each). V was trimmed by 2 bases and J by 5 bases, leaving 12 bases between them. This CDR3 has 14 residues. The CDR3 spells CASSLTGRSETQYF. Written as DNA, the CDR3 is TGTGCCAGCAGTTTAACGGGGCGATCGGAGACCCAGTACTTC.

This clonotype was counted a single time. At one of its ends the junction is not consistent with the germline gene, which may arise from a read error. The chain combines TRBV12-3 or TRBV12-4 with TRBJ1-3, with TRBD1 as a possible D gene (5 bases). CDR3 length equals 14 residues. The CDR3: CASRLAQGRNTIYF. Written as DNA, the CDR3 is TGTGCCAGCAGGTTAGCGCAGGGAAGAAACACCATATATTTT.

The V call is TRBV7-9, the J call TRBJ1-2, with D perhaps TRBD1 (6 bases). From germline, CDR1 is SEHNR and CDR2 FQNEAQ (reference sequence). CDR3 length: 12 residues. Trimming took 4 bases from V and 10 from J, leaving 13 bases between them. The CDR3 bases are TGTGCCAGCAGCTCGGACAGAAGAAACTACACCTTC. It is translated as CASSSDRRNYTF. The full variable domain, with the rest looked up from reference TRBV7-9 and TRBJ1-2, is DTGVSQNPRHKITKRGQNVTFRCDPISEHNRLYWYRQTLGQGPEFLTYFQNEAQLEKSRLLSDRFSAERPKGSFSTLEIQRTEQGDSAMYLCASSSDRRNYTFGSGTRLTVV.

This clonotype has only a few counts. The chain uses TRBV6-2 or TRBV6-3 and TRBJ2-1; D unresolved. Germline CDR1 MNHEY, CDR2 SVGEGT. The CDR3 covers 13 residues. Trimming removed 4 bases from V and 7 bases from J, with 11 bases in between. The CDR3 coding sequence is TGTGCCAGCAGTTCCTTAGTCGCGAATGAGCAGTTCTTC. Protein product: CASSSLVANEQFF.

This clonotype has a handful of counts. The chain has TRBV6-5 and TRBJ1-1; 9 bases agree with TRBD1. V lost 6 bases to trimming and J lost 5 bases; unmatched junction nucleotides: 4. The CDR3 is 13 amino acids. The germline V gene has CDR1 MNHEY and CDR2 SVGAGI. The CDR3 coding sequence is TGTGCCAGCAGGGGGACAGGGATGACTGAAGCTTTCTTT. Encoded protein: CASRGTGMTEAFF.

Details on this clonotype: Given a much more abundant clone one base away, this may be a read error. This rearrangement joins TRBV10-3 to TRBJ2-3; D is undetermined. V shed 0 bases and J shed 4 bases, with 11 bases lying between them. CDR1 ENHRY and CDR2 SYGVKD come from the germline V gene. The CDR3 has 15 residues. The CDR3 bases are TGTGCCATCAGTGAGTCGGGCACCCTCGCAGATACGCAGTATTTT. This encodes CAISESGTLADTQYF.

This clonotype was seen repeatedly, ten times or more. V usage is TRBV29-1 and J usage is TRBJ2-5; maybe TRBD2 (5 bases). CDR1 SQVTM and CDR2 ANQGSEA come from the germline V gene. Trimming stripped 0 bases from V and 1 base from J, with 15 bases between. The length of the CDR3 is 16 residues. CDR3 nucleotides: TGCAGCGTTGAAGATCTTCTAGACGGGATCCAAGAGACCCAGTACTTC. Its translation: CSVEDLLDGIQETQYF.

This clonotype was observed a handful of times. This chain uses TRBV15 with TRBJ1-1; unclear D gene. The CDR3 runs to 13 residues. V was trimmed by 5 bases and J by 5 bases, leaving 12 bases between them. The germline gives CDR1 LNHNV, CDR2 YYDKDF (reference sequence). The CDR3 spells CATSLRTVTEAFF. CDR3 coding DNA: TGTGCCACCAGCCTACGGACTGTTACTGAAGCTTTCTTT. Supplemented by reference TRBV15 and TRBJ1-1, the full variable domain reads DAMVIQNPRYQVTQFGKPVTLSCSQTLNHNVMYWYQQKSSQAPKLLFHYYDKDFNNEADTPDNFQSRRPNTSFCFLDIRSPGLGDTAMYLCATSLRTVTEAFFGQGTRLTVV.